A single sample gave rise to the 23 T cell receptor beta chains below, sequenced in a study of blood T cell repertoires in COVID-19. Data came from immunoSEQ multiplex PCR; TCRdb stores just in-frame clones and leaves some out. The table includes under 250,000 clones, around 84% detected once. Input material: peripheral blood. These receptor sequences come from a young woman with acute or convalescent COVID-19.

The rearrangement links TRBV30 to TRBJ2-5, with TRBD2 as a possible D gene (5 bases). With 2 bases removed from V and 5 bases from J, the gap between germline ends came to 9 bases. This CDR3 has 12 amino acids. The germline CDR1 and CDR2 sequences are GTSNPN and SVGIG (reference sequence). CDR3 bases: TGTGCCTGGAGTCACACGGGGGAGACCCAGTACTTC. Protein product: CAWSHTGETQYF.

This clone came up a few times. V usage is TRBV9 and J usage is TRBJ2-3; D is perhaps TRBD2 (5 bases). The CDR3 is 13 amino acids. V gave up 5 bases and J gave up 2 bases, with 9 bases separating them. From germline, CDR1 is SGDLS and CDR2 YYNGEE. The chain's CDR3 is CASSTGNTDTQYF. The CDR3 DNA reads as TGTGCCAGCAGTACGGGGAACACAGATACGCAGTATTTT.

This clone has just one count. This chain connects TRBV28 to TRBJ2-7, with 10 bases matching TRBD1. Germline lookup yields CDR1 MDHEN and CDR2 SYDVKM. The CDR3 length is 15 residues. V dropped 6 bases and J dropped 2; count of bases not matched to a gene: 7. In DNA, the CDR3 is TGTGCCAGCAGCCCCTGGACAGGGGGAACCTACGAGCAGTACTTC. This codes for CASSPWTGGTYEQYF. Drawing the rest from reference TRBV28 and TRBJ2-7, the complete variable domain is DVKVTQSSRYLVKRTGEKVFLECVQDMDHENMFWYRQDPGLGLRLIYFSYDVKMKEKGDIPEGYSVSREKKERFSLILESASTNQTSMYLCASSPWTGGTYEQYFGPGTRLTVT.

This chain links TRBV7-8 with TRBJ2-1; D is undetermined. Trimming shortened V by 5 bases and J by 6 bases, and 17 bases separated the two germline ends. CDR1 is SGHVS and CDR2 is FQNEAQ in the germline V gene. CDR3 size: 15 residues. The DNA for the CDR3 is TGTGCCAGCAGCCCCTCGGGTCCCACGTCCAATGAGCAGTTCTTC. Protein: CASSPSGPTSNEQFF.

The rearrangement links TRBV28 to TRBJ2-7; the match to TRBD2 covers 8 bases. With 10 bases clipped from V and 4 bases from J, the junction kept 12 bases outside the gene matches. The CDR3 has 14 residues. The germline V gene has CDR1 MDHEN and CDR2 SYDVKM. This CDR3 reads CATLPPGGPYEQYF. Written as DNA, the CDR3 is TGTGCCACCCTCCCCCCGGGAGGGCCTTACGAGCAGTACTTC.

The chain combines TRBV2 with TRBJ2-1, with 12 positions matching TRBD2. J gave up 6 bases and V 6 bases, and 6 bases lay outside the gene matches. Germline V gene sequence: CDR1 SNHLY, CDR2 FYNNEI. The CDR3 sequence is 15 residues long. This CDR3 reads CASRTGTSGRNEQFF. The CDR3 DNA is TGTGCCAGCAGGACCGGGACTAGCGGGCGCAATGAGCAGTTCTTC. Based on the CDR3 plus reference TRBV2 and TRBJ2-1, the full variable domain is EPEVTQTPSHQVTQMGQEVILRCVPISNHLYFYWYRQILGQKVEFLVSFYNNEISEKSEIFDDQFSVERPDGSNFTLKIRSTKLEDSAMYFCASRTGTSGRNEQFFGPGTRLTVL.

This chain uses TRBV29-1 with TRBJ2-1, with D possibly matching TRBD2 (5 bases). The CDR3 is 14 amino acids. Per the germline V gene, CDR1 is SQVTM and CDR2 is ANQGSEA. V shed 5 bases and J shed 6 bases, with 17 bases lying between them. The CDR3 DNA sequence: TGCAGCGTTCAGTTACTAGGACTTACCAATGAGCAGTTCTTC. It is translated as CSVQLLGLTNEQFF.

The V and J genes are TRBV6-5 and TRBJ2-1; 8 positions match TRBD1. V lost 6 bases and J lost 2; bases outside the gene matches: 3. From germline, CDR1 is MNHEY and CDR2 SVGAGI. This CDR3 is 14 amino acids long. CDR3 sequence (DNA): TGTGCCAGCAGCAGGGGGCTGACCTACAATGAGCAGTTCTTC. This codes for CASSRGLTYNEQFF.

The CDR3 protein is CASFEQTKNIQYF. CDR3 DNA: TGTGCCAGCTTCGAACAGACCAAAAACATTCAGTACTTC. The gene calls are TRBV12-3 or TRBV12-4 and TRBJ2-4; D gene ambiguous. The CDR3 has 13 residues. V lost 8 bases and J lost 2, with 10 bases in between.

The CDR3 region has the DNA TGTGCCAGCACCACTAGCGGGTCCTCCTACAATGAGCAGTTCTTC. Translated, it gives CASTTSGSSYNEQFF. V usage is TRBV9 and J usage is TRBJ2-1; 9 bases map to TRBD2. The CDR3 covers 15 residues. The trim removed 6 bases at V and 0 bases at J, leaving 4 bases unmatched. Germline V CDR1 and CDR2: SGDLS, YYNGEE.

The rearrangement uses TRBV7-2 and TRBJ2-1; 11 nucleotides line up with TRBD2. The trim removed 3 bases at V and 11 bases at J, leaving 9 bases unmatched. Germline values: CDR1 SGHTA, CDR2 FQGNSA. The CDR3 extends over 15 amino acids. The CDR3: CASSLGLAVPRKQFF. The CDR3 coding sequence is TGTGCCAGCAGCTTGGGACTAGCGGTTCCACGAAAGCAGTTCTTC.

V is TRBV15 and J is TRBJ2-7, with 8 bases matching TRBD2. The trim removed 3 bases at V and 1 base at J, leaving 11 bases unmatched. The CDR3 is 17 amino acids. Germline lookup yields CDR1 LNHNV and CDR2 YYDKDF (reference sequence). Here the CDR3 DNA reads TGTGCCACCAGCAGGGGTAGCGGGACGGCTGGGTCCTACGAGCAGTACTTC. This encodes CATSRGSGTAGSYEQYF.

The genes are TRBV6-2 or TRBV6-3 and TRBJ1-4, with 8 bases identical to TRBD1. Looked up from germline, CDR1 is MNHEY and CDR2 is SVGEGT. This CDR3 has 13 amino acids. The V segment lost 5 bases and the J segment 8 bases; nucleotides outside the gene matches: 4. In DNA form, the CDR3 reads TGTGCCAGCAGTCGGACAGGGCACGAAAAACTGTTTTTT. Its translation is CASSRTGHEKLFF.

This clone has a single count. The rearrangement links TRBV7-2 to TRBJ1-2; 9 nucleotides line up with TRBD1. Trimming took 0 bases from V and 4 from J; bases not matched to a gene: 6. Germline loops: CDR1 SGHTA, CDR2 FQGNSA. This CDR3 comprises 16 residues. This chain's CDR3 is CASSLASGDRVYGYTF. CDR3 sequence (DNA): TGTGCCAGCAGCTTAGCTTCTGGGGACAGGGTCTATGGCTACACCTTC. Using reference TRBV7-2 and TRBJ1-2 for the parts outside the CDR3, the full variable domain is GAGVSQSPSNKVTEKGKDVELRCDPISGHTALYWYRQSLGQGLEFLIYFQGNSAPDKSGLPSDRFSAERTGGSVSTLTIQRTQQEDSAVYLCASSLASGDRVYGYTFGSGTRLTVV.

The chain uses TRBV5-4 and TRBJ1-2, with 7 bases fitting TRBD1. CDR3 length: 12 residues. CDR1 and CDR2 from the germline V gene are SGHNT and YYREEE (reference sequence). V trimming: 4 bases; J trimming: 8 bases; junction bases outside the gene matches: 5. The CDR3 nucleotides are TGTGCCAGCAGCATTAGGACAGGCGGCTACACCTTC. It translates to CASSIRTGGYTF.

Only a few counts were recorded for this clone. This chain links TRBV15 with TRBJ2-6, with TRBD2 matching 13 bases. The junction had 3 bases not matched to a gene; V was cut back by 3 bases and J by 4 bases. CDR3 size: 17 residues. Germline V gene sequence: CDR1 LNHNV, CDR2 YYDKDF (reference sequence). The CDR3 region has the DNA TGTGCCACCAGCAGGGGACTAGCGGGATCGGGGGCCAACGTCCTGACTTTC. It specifies CATSRGLAGSGANVLTF.

The rearrangement joins TRBV27 to TRBJ1-1, with D possibly matching TRBD1 (5 bases). The CDR3 runs 16 residues. Trimming removed 0 bases at V and 4 bases at J, with 15 bases between. Germline values: CDR1 MNHEY, CDR2 SMNVEV (reference sequence). CDR3 protein: CASSLSMAGLSTEAFF. CDR3 nucleotides: TGTGCCAGCAGTTTATCGATGGCAGGGCTGAGCACTGAAGCTTTCTTT.

The chain combines TRBV6-4 with TRBJ2-1, with 7 bases aligning to TRBD2. V lost 0 bases to trimming and J lost 2 bases; unmatched junction nucleotides: 10. The CDR3 sequence is 18 residues long. Per germline, CDR1 MRHNA and CDR2 SNTAGT. The CDR3 loop is CASSDSMILAGTYNEQFF. The DNA for the CDR3 is TGTGCCAGCAGTGACTCGATGATCTTAGCGGGTACCTACAATGAGCAGTTCTTC.

This clone was counted between two and nine times. DNA of the CDR3: TGTGCCAGCAGCCCAGGGTATGGCAATCAGCCCCAGCATTTT. Protein sequence: CASSPGYGNQPQHF. The chain employs TRBV6-6 and TRBJ1-5; D perhaps matches TRBD1 (5 bases). V lost 6 bases and J lost 2, with 11 bases in between. This CDR3 comprises 14 residues. Looked up from germline, CDR1 is MNHNY and CDR2 is SVGAGI (reference sequence).

The chain recombines TRBV7-6 with TRBJ2-7, with 10 bases aligning to TRBD2. The CDR3 spans 16 residues. After removal of 1 base from V and 4 bases from J, the junction contained 7 bases not matched to a gene. Germline loops: CDR1 SGHVS, CDR2 FNYEAQ. CDR3 in amino acids: CASSLGASGSGYEQYF. The DNA of the CDR3 is TGTGCCAGCAGCTTAGGGGCTAGCGGGAGTGGGTACGAGCAGTACTTC.

The chain joins TRBV28 to TRBJ1-5; unclear D gene. CDR1 is MDHEN and CDR2 is SYDVKM in the germline V gene. There are 13 residues in the CDR3. V lost 5 bases and J lost 6, with 11 bases in between. This chain's CDR3 is CASSTNSLQPQHF. The DNA of the CDR3 is TGTGCCAGCAGTACAAACAGCCTTCAGCCCCAGCATTTT. The variable domain in full, completed from reference TRBV28 and TRBJ1-5, reads DVKVTQSSRYLVKRTGEKVFLECVQDMDHENMFWYRQDPGLGLRLIYFSYDVKMKEKGDIPEGYSVSREKKERFSLILESASTNQTSMYLCASSTNSLQPQHFGDGTRLSIL.

Comment on this clone: Additional DNA sequences in this sample encode the identical CDR3. The genes are TRBV24-1 and TRBJ1-5; 7 bases agree with TRBD1. Unmatched junction bases numbered 4, after V lost 4 bases and J lost 2 bases. Germline V gene data show CDR1 as KGHDR and CDR2 as SFDVKD. CDR3 length: 15 residues. This chain's CDR3 is CATSDSGTGNQPQHF. The CDR3 DNA sequence: TGTGCCACCAGTGACTCCGGGACAGGCAATCAGCCCCAGCATTTT.

This chain links TRBV6-6 with TRBJ2-1; 9 nucleotides agree with TRBD2. Germline V lookup: CDR1 MNHNY, CDR2 SVGAGI (reference sequence). V lost 6 bases, J lost 4 bases, and 7 bases stayed unmatched. This CDR3 is built from 15 residues. The CDR3 sequence: CASSSGGRGYNEQFF. The CDR3 region has the DNA TGTGCCAGCAGCTCAGGCGGGAGGGGTTACAATGAGCAGTTCTTC.